This T cell receptor (beta chain) came from a study of tumor-infiltrating lymphocytes in oesophageal squamous cell carcinoma. This clonotype was seen more than once but under ten times. Losses at the gene ends were 2 bases for V and 7 bases for J; bases not matched to a gene: 11. Germline-derived CDR1 and CDR2 are SNHLY and FYNNEI. This CDR3 is 16 amino acids long. TCRdb recomputed calls from the PCR reads with MiXCR, one row per CDR3 protein. This sample yields fewer than 25,000 distinct CDR3 sequences, of which about a third are seen a single time; about a fifth belongs to the top ten. The TCR comes from a female donor with esophageal squamous cell carcinoma. Specimen: esophageal tumor tissue. J is TRBJ2-1 and V is TRBV2; 7 nucleotides agree with TRBD2. CDR3 sequence reads: CASSESRRASGNEQFF. The CDR3 DNA reads TGTGCCAGCAGTGAAAGCCGGAGGGCTAGCGGAAATGAGCAGTTCTTC.